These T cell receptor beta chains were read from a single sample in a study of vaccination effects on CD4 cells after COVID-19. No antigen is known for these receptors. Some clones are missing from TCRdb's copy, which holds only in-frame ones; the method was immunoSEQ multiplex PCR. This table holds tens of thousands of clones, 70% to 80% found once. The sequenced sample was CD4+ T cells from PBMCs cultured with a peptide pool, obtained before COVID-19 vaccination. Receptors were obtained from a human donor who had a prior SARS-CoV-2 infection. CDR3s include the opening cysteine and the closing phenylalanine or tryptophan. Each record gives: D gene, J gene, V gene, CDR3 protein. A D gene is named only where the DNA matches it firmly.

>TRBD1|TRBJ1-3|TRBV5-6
CASSLPQGAHSGNTIYF
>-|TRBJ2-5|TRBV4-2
CASSLNPRWGETQYF
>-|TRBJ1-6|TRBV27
CASSPRTSSYNSPLHF
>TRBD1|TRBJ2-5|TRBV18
CASSRVLGQGSQETQYF
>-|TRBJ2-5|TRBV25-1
CASSEFSAVETQYF
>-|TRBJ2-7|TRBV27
CASSFKIRDYEQYF
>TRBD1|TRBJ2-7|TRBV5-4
CASSSATGAGEQYF
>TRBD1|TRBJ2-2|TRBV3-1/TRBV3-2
CASSPAGTANTGELFF
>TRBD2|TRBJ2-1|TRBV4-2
CASSQDRASGVYNEQFF
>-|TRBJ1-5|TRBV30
CAWSPNILEPQHF
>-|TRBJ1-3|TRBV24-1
CATSDSQAPGAGNTIYF
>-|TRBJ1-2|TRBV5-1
CASSLKSDGWSGYTF
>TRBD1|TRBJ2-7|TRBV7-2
CASSWGQTRAPYEQYF
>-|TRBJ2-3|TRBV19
CASSPFRGPMGTDTQYF
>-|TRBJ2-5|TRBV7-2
CASSLMTSGQETQYF
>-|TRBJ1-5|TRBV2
CASSELGVAQPQHF
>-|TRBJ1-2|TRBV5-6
CASSAYRADGYTF
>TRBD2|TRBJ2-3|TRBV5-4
CASSLGVRRGRGTDTQYF
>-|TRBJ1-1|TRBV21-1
CASSNPYEAFF
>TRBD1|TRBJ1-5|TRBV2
CASSVRTGFFQPQHF
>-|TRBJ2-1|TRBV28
CASSLFDEQFF
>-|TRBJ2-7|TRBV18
CASSQGDFEQYF
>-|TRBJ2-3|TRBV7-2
CASSSRADTQYF
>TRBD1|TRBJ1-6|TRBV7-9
CASSLDWDRDSPLHF
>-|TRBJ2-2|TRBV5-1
CASSQKINTGELFF
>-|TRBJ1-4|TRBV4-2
CASSQAQVYNEKLFF
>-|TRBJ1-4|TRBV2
CASSQDRNEKLFF
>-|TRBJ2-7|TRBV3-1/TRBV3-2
CASSAQGPPYEQYF
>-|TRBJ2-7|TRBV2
CASSLQGSYYEQYF
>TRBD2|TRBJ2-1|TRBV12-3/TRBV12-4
CATSSGRWNEQFF
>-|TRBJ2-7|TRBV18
CASSPRTSTYEQYF